The TCR beta chain described here comes from a study of T cells in Graves' hyperthyroidism and ophthalmopathy. CDR3 length: 14 residues. Trimming left V 1 base short and J 8 bases short, with 14 bases between. Germline CDR1 and CDR2: SEHNR and FQNEAQ (reference sequence). Template material for amplifying TCR beta CDR3 regions consisted of RNA transcripts. The study used the HTBI primer set for a first-round RT-PCR of the TCR CDR3. One entry per CDR3 protein, called by TCRdb with MiXCR from the multiplex PCR reads. The profile shows over 700,000 distinct CDR3 sequences, 35% of them singletons. This sequence joins TRBV7-9 and TRBJ1-1; D is unresolved. Sequences were obtained from blood. This receptor was identified in a woman aged 40-49 years with Graves' hyperthyroidism. In DNA, the CDR3 is TGTGCCAGCAGCTTAGTTCTCGGCAGCGGAGAAGCTTTCTTT. It codes for CASSLVLGSGEAFF.